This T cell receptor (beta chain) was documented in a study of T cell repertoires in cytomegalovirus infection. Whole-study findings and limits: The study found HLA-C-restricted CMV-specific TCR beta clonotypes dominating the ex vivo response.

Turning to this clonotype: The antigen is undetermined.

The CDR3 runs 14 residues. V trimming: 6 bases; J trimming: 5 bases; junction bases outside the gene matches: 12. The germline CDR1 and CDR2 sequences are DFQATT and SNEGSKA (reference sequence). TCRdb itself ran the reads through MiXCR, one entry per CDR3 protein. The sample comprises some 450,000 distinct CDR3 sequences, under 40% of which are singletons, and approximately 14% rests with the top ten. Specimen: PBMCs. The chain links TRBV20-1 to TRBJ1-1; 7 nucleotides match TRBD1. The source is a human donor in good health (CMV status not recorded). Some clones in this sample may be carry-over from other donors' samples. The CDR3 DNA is TGCAGTGCGAGAACTGACAGGGTGGATACTGAAGCTTTCTTT. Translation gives CSARTDRVDTEAFF.